This passage covers 30 T cell receptor beta chains from one sample sequenced in a study of technical replicates of blood from a handful of donors. Method: immunoSEQ multiplex PCR; TCRdb's copy keeps in-frame clones and lacks some. In the table there are tens of thousands of clones, around 93% of which are singletons. The sample was T cells isolated from PBMCs. These receptors all stem from a human donor in good health.

The chain links TRBV11-2 to TRBJ1-2; the D gene is possibly TRBD1 (6 bases). Germline assignment: CDR1 SGHAT and CDR2 FQNNGV. V was shortened by 0 bases and J by 3 bases, with 17 bases between the two germline ends. The CDR3 is made up of 17 amino acids. CDR3 sequence reads: CASSLDLAWGRDYGYTF. CDR3 DNA sequence: TGTGCCAGCAGCTTAGATCTTGCGTGGGGGCGCGACTATGGCTACACCTTC. The full variable domain, its missing parts supplied by reference TRBV11-2 and TRBJ1-2, is EAGVAQSPRYKIIEKRQSVAFWCNPISGHATLYWYQQILGQGPKLLIQFQNNGVVDDSQLPKDRFSAERLKGVDSTLKIQPAKLEDSAVYLCASSLDLAWGRDYGYTFGSGTRLTVV.

This clone is a singleton in its sample. This chain links TRBV5-4 with TRBJ1-1; D gene ambiguous. The CDR3 length is 16 residues. Trimming left V 0 bases short and J 0 bases short, with 12 bases between. Germline V CDR1 and CDR2: SGHNT, YYREEE (reference sequence). DNA for the CDR3: TGTGCCAGCAGCTTGGCTGGTAGCCTCATGAACACTGAAGCTTTCTTT. As protein: CASSLAGSLMNTEAFF.

The CDR3 sequence is CASSIGRDVYEQYF. The CDR3 DNA follows: TGTGCCAGTAGTATAGGTCGGGATGTCTACGAGCAGTACTTC. This rearrangement joins TRBV19 to TRBJ2-7; the D gene is possibly TRBD2 (5 bases). Germline CDR1 reads LNHDA; CDR2 reads SQIVND (reference sequence). V dropped 1 base and J dropped 3 bases, with 10 bases sitting between them. CDR3 length: 14 amino acids.

This clone was detected once. The chain has TRBV5-8 and TRBJ2-1; 7 bases fit TRBD2. V dropped 2 bases and J dropped 10; count of bases not matched to a gene: 0. Per the germline V gene, CDR1 is SGHTS and CDR2 is YDEGEE. The CDR3 extends over 11 amino acids. The chain's CDR3 is CASSLAGEQFF. CDR3 nucleotides: TGTGCCAGCAGCTTAGCGGGAGAGCAGTTCTTC.

The V and J genes are TRBV30 and TRBJ2-7, with 9 positions matching TRBD1. With 4 bases clipped from V and 6 bases from J, the junction kept 13 bases outside the gene matches. The CDR3 is 15 residues long. Germline CDR1 is GTSNPN and CDR2 is SVGIG (reference sequence). The CDR3 nucleotides are TGTGCCTGGACCCTGGGACAGGGAAGTATTGGCGAGCAGTACTTC. This translates into CAWTLGQGSIGEQYF.

V usage is TRBV10-1 and J usage is TRBJ2-3; 11 positions match TRBD2. The length of the CDR3 is 16 residues. Germline V lookup: CDR1 WNHNN, CDR2 SYGVQD (reference sequence). After removal of 5 bases from V and 0 bases from J, the junction contained 4 bases not matched to a gene. The chain's CDR3 is CASSKLAGGSTDTQYF. The CDR3 bases are TGCGCCAGCAGTAAATTAGCGGGGGGGAGCACAGATACGCAGTATTTT.

The rearrangement links TRBV5-1 to TRBJ2-7; possibly TRBD2 for D (5 bases). Germline lookup yields CDR1 SGHRS and CDR2 YFSETQ. CDR3 size: 15 residues. Trimming stripped 1 base from V and 4 bases from J, with 15 bases between. CDR3 amino acids: CASSLYQHRDYEQYF. CDR3 DNA sequence: TGCGCCAGCAGCTTGTACCAACACCGGGATTACGAGCAGTACTTC.

On this clone itself: At one end, the junction sequence differs from germline, possibly due to a read error. The chain has TRBV7-9 and TRBJ1-5; 11 bases fit TRBD1. This CDR3 region has 15 residues. Germline V gene sequence: CDR1 SEHNR, CDR2 FQNEAQ (reference sequence). CDR3 in amino acids: CASSLGQGANQPQHF. DNA for the CDR3: TGTGCCAGCAGTTTAGGACAGGGGGCTAATCAGCCCCAGCATTTT.

The sample holds one count of this clone. CDR3 bases: TGTGCCAGCAGGCGGAACGCCTACAATGAGCAGTTCTTC. Amino acid sequence: CASRRNAYNEQFF. The chain combines TRBV6-5 with TRBJ2-1, with D uncertain. CDR3 length: 13 residues. The V gene's germline CDR1 is MNHEY and CDR2 SVGAGI. Trimming took 6 bases from V and 2 from J, leaving 8 bases between them.

This clone turned up a few times. The chain recombines TRBV28 with TRBJ1-4; 7 positions agree with TRBD1. This CDR3 region has 16 residues. V trimming: 5 bases; J trimming: 0 bases; junction bases outside the gene matches: 6. Germline V CDR1 and CDR2: MDHEN, SYDVKM. This chain's CDR3 is CASSIGTAATNEKLFF. The CDR3 DNA reads TGTGCCAGCAGTATCGGGACAGCTGCAACTAATGAAAAACTGTTTTTT.

The chain joins TRBV6-1 to TRBJ2-1; TRBD2 matches at 9 bases. After removal of 4 bases from V and 12 bases from J, the junction contained 16 bases not matched to a gene. Germline CDR1 MNHNS, CDR2 SASEGT. This CDR3 spans 16 amino acids. The DNA of the CDR3 is TGTGCCAGCAGTGCCCTAAGGACAGCGGGGGGCCGTGGGCAGTTCTTC. Translation: CASSALRTAGGRGQFF.

This chain uses TRBV7-8 with TRBJ2-7; TRBD2 might be the D (5 bases). The CDR3 is 16 amino acids. Trimming removed 5 bases at V and 3 bases at J, with 20 bases between. Germline CDR1 is SGHVS and CDR2 is FQNEAQ. CDR3 sequence reads: CASSPPFLAMNYEQYF. CDR3 nucleotide sequence: TGTGCCAGCAGCCCACCGTTTTTAGCGATGAACTACGAGCAGTACTTC.

V gene TRBV5-6 combines with J gene TRBJ2-7, with 8 bases that match TRBD1. The CDR3 runs 14 residues. The V gene's germline CDR1 is SGHDT and CDR2 YYEEEE. The V and J ends lost 5 bases and 4 bases, in that order; junction bases with no gene match: 8. The CDR3 region has the DNA TGTGCCAGCAGAGAGACAGGGGTTGGGTACGAGCAGTACTTC. This gives the protein CASRETGVGYEQYF.

The chain employs TRBV6-6 and TRBJ1-1, with 8 bases matching TRBD1. Germline values: CDR1 MNHNY, CDR2 SVGAGI (reference sequence). V shed 2 bases and J 7 bases; nucleotides not matched to a gene: 3. The CDR3 is 13 residues long. CDR3 DNA: TGTGCCAGCAGTTACGCCGACAGGGGTGAAGCTTTCTTT. Translated, it gives CASSYADRGEAFF.

The J gene is TRBJ1-1, the V gene TRBV14; possibly TRBD1 for D (6 bases). The CDR3 length is 14 residues. Germline V gene sequence: CDR1 SGHDN, CDR2 FVKESK. V lost 0 bases, J lost 7 bases, and 12 bases lay in between. CDR3: CASSQEQGPHEAFF. Written as DNA, the CDR3 is TGTGCCAGCAGCCAAGAACAGGGCCCACATGAAGCTTTCTTT.

In regard to this clone: Compared with germline, one end of the junction differs, possibly owing to a read error. The chain has TRBV6-1 and TRBJ2-7; D remains unclear. This CDR3 has 12 residues. Looked up from germline, CDR1 is MNHNS and CDR2 is SASEGT. The chain's CDR3 is CAGRSSTYEQYF. In nucleotides, the CDR3 is TGTGCCGGCAGGTCCTCTACCTACGAGCAGTACTTC.

The chain links TRBV9 to TRBJ2-1, with 8 bases fitting TRBD2. This CDR3 has 17 residues. The germline CDR1 and CDR2 sequences are SGDLS and YYNGEE. The J segment lost 5 bases and the V segment lost 0 bases, leaving 10 bases of the junction unmatched. CDR3 protein: CASSVDPSGGGDNEQFF. CDR3 nucleotide sequence: TGTGCCAGCAGCGTAGATCCAAGCGGGGGCGGAGACAATGAGCAGTTCTTC.

The chain is built from TRBV11-2 and TRBJ1-3; D is possibly TRBD1 (5 bases). Deletions cut 7 bases from V and 2 bases from J, with 15 bases between. The CDR3 is 15 amino acids. The germline V gene has CDR1 SGHAT and CDR2 FQNNGV. The CDR3 reads CASTEMGGAGNTIYF. For the CDR3, the DNA is TGTGCCAGCACCGAAATGGGGGGGGCTGGAAACACCATATATTTT.

The genes are TRBV11-1 and TRBJ2-7; tentative D call: TRBD1 (5 bases). Between the trimmed V and J ends, which lost 1 base and 3 bases, there was a span of 7 bases. The CDR3 contains 13 residues. Germline CDR1 reads SGHAT; CDR2 reads FQDESV (reference sequence). CDR3 loop: CASSLGQSYEQYF. The CDR3 coding sequence is TGTGCCAGCAGCTTAGGACAGAGCTACGAGCAGTACTTC.

In its sample, this clone was seen once. This chain uses TRBV10-1 with TRBJ1-1; D may be TRBD1 (6 bases). The CDR3 runs to 17 residues. V was shortened by 2 bases and J by 1 base, with 17 bases between the two germline ends. In germline, CDR1 is WNHNN, CDR2 SYGVQD (reference sequence). CDR3 coding DNA: TGCGCCAGCAGTGAGCGGATTGGGGGCCTCGGGAACACTGAAGCTTTCTTT. This translates into CASSERIGGLGNTEAFF.

The J gene is TRBJ2-2, the V gene TRBV14; D is ambiguous. The CDR3 covers 12 residues. V lost 6 bases to trimming and J lost 5 bases, with 7 bases between them. Germline assignment: CDR1 SGHDN and CDR2 FVKESK. In DNA form, the CDR3 reads TGTGCCAGCAGACCTAATACCGGGGAGCTGTTTTTT. This encodes CASRPNTGELFF. Supplemented by reference TRBV14 and TRBJ2-2, the full variable domain reads EAGVTQFPSHSVIEKGQTVTLRCDPISGHDNLYWYRRVMGKEIKFLLHFVKESKQDESGMPNNRFLAERTGGTYSTLKVQPAELEDSGVYFCASRPNTGELFFGEGSRLTVL.

The chain joins TRBV7-8 to TRBJ1-5, with D uncertain. Trimming took 6 bases from V and 10 from J, leaving 19 bases between them. This CDR3 has 14 residues. The germline CDR1 and CDR2 sequences are SGHVS and FQNEAQ. The CDR3 spells CASSSSRRVYPQHF. The CDR3, as DNA: TGTGCCAGCAGTTCCTCAAGGAGAGTTTACCCCCAGCATTTT.

The rearrangement joins TRBV5-4 to TRBJ1-2; possible D gene TRBD1, 5 bases. V was cut by 3 bases and J by 2 bases, with 14 bases left in between. Germline assignment: CDR1 SGHNT and CDR2 YYREEE (reference sequence). This CDR3 contains 15 residues. The CDR3 loop is CASSSRRDFNYGYTF. CDR3 coding DNA: TGTGCCAGCAGCTCCCGACGGGACTTCAACTATGGCTACACCTTC.

The V gene is TRBV4-2, the J gene TRBJ2-7; TRBD1 is a possible D gene (7 bases). Deletions cut 5 bases from V and 5 bases from J, with 19 bases between. CDR1 LGHNA and CDR2 YNFKEQ come from the germline V gene. There are 15 residues in the CDR3. The CDR3 sequence is CASSGRLGGQDEQYF. The CDR3 coding sequence is TGTGCCAGCAGCGGACGACTAGGAGGACAGGACGAGCAGTACTTC.

This chain uses TRBV27 with TRBJ2-2, with D perhaps matching TRBD2 (6 bases). Trimming pared 3 bases from V and 5 bases from J, leaving 7 bases between. This CDR3 has 13 residues. Germline loops: CDR1 MNHEY, CDR2 SMNVEV (reference sequence). The CDR3 sequence is CASSLAGTGELFF. In nucleotides, the CDR3 is TGTGCCAGCAGTTTGGCGGGAACCGGGGAGCTGTTTTTT.

This clone was picked up a small number of times. V usage is TRBV10-3 and J usage is TRBJ1-2; TRBD1 agrees at 9 bases. The CDR3 sequence is 13 residues long. Trimming removed 6 bases from V and 6 bases from J; junction bases left unmatched: 5. Germline CDR1 reads ENHRY; CDR2 reads SYGVKD. In nucleotides, the CDR3 is TGTGCCATCAGAACAGGGGGCGAGAATGGCTACACCTTC. It translates to CAIRTGGENGYTF.

The chain combines TRBV5-8 with TRBJ1-5; D ambiguous. Trimming left V 4 bases short and J 0 bases short, with 8 bases between. The CDR3 sequence is 14 residues long. The germline V gene has CDR1 SGHTS and CDR2 YDEGEE. The CDR3: CASSLLNSNQPQHF. As DNA, the CDR3 is TGTGCCAGCAGCCTACTAAATAGCAATCAGCCCCAGCATTTT.

This sequence joins TRBV7-6 and TRBJ1-1; 8 bases match TRBD1. The trim removed 2 bases at V and 3 bases at J, leaving 8 bases unmatched. This CDR3 contains 16 residues. Germline assignment: CDR1 SGHVS and CDR2 FNYEAQ. The CDR3 DNA reads as TGTGCCAGCAGCTTATCGCCGGACAGGGCGGACACTGAAGCTTTCTTT. It is translated as CASSLSPDRADTEAFF.

V and J are TRBV7-9 and TRBJ2-1; 7 nucleotides agree with TRBD2. The CDR3 has 14 amino acids. The J segment lost 7 bases and the V segment lost 3 bases, leaving 6 bases of the junction unmatched. The germline CDR1 and CDR2 sequences are SEHNR and FQNEAQ (reference sequence). CDR3 sequence reads: CASSFGQGGNEQFF. CDR3 coding DNA: TGTGCCAGCAGCTTCGGTCAGGGAGGGAATGAGCAGTTCTTC.

The rearrangement links TRBV30 to TRBJ1-4; D uncertain. The germline CDR1 and CDR2 sequences are GTSNPN and SVGIG (reference sequence). The V and J ends lost 2 bases and 8 bases respectively, with 15 bases between them. The CDR3 has 14 amino acids. In DNA form, the CDR3 reads TGTGCCTGGAGTAAGGAGTCAGAGGGCGAAAAACTGTTTTTT. Encoded protein: CAWSKESEGEKLFF.